The source of this TCR beta chain is a study of T cell responses to AZD1222 COVID-19 vaccine. Profiling relied on immunoSEQ multiplex PCR, and the TCRdb table lists in-frame clones only, not all of them. The data show approximately 180,000 clones, approximately 90% seen once. V lost 1 base to trimming and J lost 1 base, with 7 bases between them. This CDR3 is built from 13 residues. Germline CDR1 is GTSNPN and CDR2 is SVGIG (reference sequence). The source was peripheral blood, collected 28 days after the second dose of the MenACWY control vaccine. This chain joins TRBV30 and TRBJ1-1; D remains unclear. The source of this sequence is an adult who received the MenACWY meningococcal vaccine as a control. As DNA, the CDR3 is TGTGCCTGGAGTGGTGCGGGGAACACTGAAGCTTTCTTT. Protein sequence: CAWSGAGNTEAFF.